These 9 T cell receptor beta chains were all obtained from the same sample, sequenced in a study of T cell repertoires in cytomegalovirus infection. TCRdb re-called the reads with MiXCR, one entry per CDR3 protein. The data hold more than 35,000 distinct CDR3 sequences, with approximately 52% observed a single time. Their antigens are not known. The sequencing here drew on CD8+ T cells from cultured PBMCs, taken from culture after CMV antigen stimulation. These receptors originate from a human donor in good health (CMV status not recorded). Some clones in this sample may be carry-over from other donors' samples.

The CDR3 nucleotides read TGTGCCAGCAGCTTATCGGGAGCGGGAGGGGACATTCAGTACTTC. This sequence encodes CASSLSGAGGDIQYF. V usage is TRBV7-3 and J usage is TRBJ2-4, with TRBD2 matching 10 bases. V lost 2 bases to trimming and J lost 8 bases; unmatched junction nucleotides: 6. The CDR3 extends over 15 amino acids. The V gene's germline CDR1 is SGHTA and CDR2 FQGTGA.

There are many counts of this clonotype. This chain uses TRBV28 with TRBJ2-3, with 7 nucleotides matching TRBD2. Per the germline V gene, CDR1 is MDHEN and CDR2 is SYDVKM. The CDR3 length is 16 residues. V was clipped by 3 bases and J by 5 bases; unmatched bases: 11. The CDR3 DNA follows: TGTGCCAGCAGTTTGGAACCACTAGCGAGTCAAGATACGCAGTATTTT. The encoded protein is CASSLEPLASQDTQYF. Complete variable domain (other parts from reference TRBV28 and TRBJ2-3): DVKVTQSSRYLVKRTGEKVFLECVQDMDHENMFWYRQDPGLGLRLIYFSYDVKMKEKGDIPEGYSVSREKKERFSLILESASTNQTSMYLCASSLEPLASQDTQYFGPGTRLTVL.

This clonotype was observed at least ten times. The chain has TRBV7-6 and TRBJ2-3; no firm D call. V lost 0 bases and J 6 bases, leaving 7 bases between the germline ends. Germline values: CDR1 SGHVS, CDR2 FNYEAQ. The CDR3 sequence is 13 residues long. Written as DNA, the CDR3 is TGTGCCAGCAGCTTAGCTACCGGGGATACGCAGTATTTT. Translation: CASSLATGDTQYF.

V usage is TRBV29-1 and J usage is TRBJ2-7, with 7 nucleotides matching TRBD2. This CDR3 is 13 amino acids long. The J segment lost 2 bases and the V segment lost 7 bases, leaving 8 bases of the junction unmatched. The germline CDR1 and CDR2 sequences are SQVTM and ANQGSEA. The CDR3: CSAGGGGTYEQYF. Here the CDR3 DNA reads TGCAGCGCGGGTGGCGGGGGAACCTACGAGCAGTACTTC.

V and J are TRBV7-4 and TRBJ2-7, with D maybe TRBD2 (5 bases). The ends were cut back, 1 base at V and 7 bases at J, with 11 bases in the middle. CDR1 is SGHVT and CDR2 is SQSDAQ in the germline V gene. This CDR3 region has 13 residues. The CDR3 is CASSLVRGREQYF. CDR3 coding DNA: TGTGCCAGCAGCTTAGTTCGGGGTCGGGAGCAGTACTTC.

The J gene is TRBJ2-1, the V gene TRBV20-1; D gene unclear. CDR3 size: 17 residues. Germline values: CDR1 DFQATT, CDR2 SNEGSKA (reference sequence). V was trimmed by 0 bases and J by 0 bases, leaving 15 bases between them. For the CDR3, the DNA is TGCAGTGCTAGAGATCCCGAGTCCCCAAGCTCCTACAATGAGCAGTTCTTC. Its protein is CSARDPESPSSYNEQFF.

This chain joins TRBV6-4 and TRBJ2-1, with D perhaps being TRBD1 or TRBD2 (6 bases each). Deletions cut 0 bases from V and 7 bases from J, with 10 bases between. Germline CDR1 is MRHNA and CDR2 is SNTAGT. There are 14 residues in the CDR3. The CDR3 sequence: CASSDSGGRNEQFF. For the CDR3, the DNA is TGTGCCAGCAGTGACTCGGGGGGCCGGAATGAGCAGTTCTTC.

The rearrangement joins TRBV20-1 to TRBJ2-2; 10 bases are a match to TRBD2. Germline CDR1 and CDR2: DFQATT and SNEGSKA (reference sequence). The J segment lost 5 bases and the V segment lost 5 bases, leaving 5 bases of the junction unmatched. The CDR3 runs to 14 residues. The CDR3 region is CSAEREGRTGELFF. CDR3 coding DNA: TGCAGTGCTGAGCGGGAGGGGAGGACCGGGGAGCTGTTTTTT.

The chain joins TRBV7-6 to TRBJ2-1, with D possibly matching TRBD2 (5 bases). V gave up 1 base and J gave up 1 base, with 11 bases separating them. The CDR3 has 16 amino acids. Germline loops: CDR1 SGHVS, CDR2 FNYEAQ. In nucleotides, the CDR3 is TGTGCCAGCAGCTTAGGGACTGGTGGGTCCTACAATGAGCAGTTCTTC. Translating gives CASSLGTGGSYNEQFF.